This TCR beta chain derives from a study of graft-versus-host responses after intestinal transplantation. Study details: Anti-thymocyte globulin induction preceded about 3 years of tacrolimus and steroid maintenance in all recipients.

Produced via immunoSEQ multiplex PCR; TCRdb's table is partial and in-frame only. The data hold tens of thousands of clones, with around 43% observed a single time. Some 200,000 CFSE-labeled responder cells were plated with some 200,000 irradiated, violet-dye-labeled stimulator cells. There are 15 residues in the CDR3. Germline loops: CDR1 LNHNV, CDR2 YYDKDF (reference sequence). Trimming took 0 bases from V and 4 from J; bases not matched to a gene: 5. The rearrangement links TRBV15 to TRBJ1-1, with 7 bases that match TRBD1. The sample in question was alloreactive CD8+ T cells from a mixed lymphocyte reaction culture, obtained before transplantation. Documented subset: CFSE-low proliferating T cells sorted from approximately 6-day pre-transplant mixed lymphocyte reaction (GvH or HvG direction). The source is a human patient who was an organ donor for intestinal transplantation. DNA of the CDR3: TGTGCCACCAGCAGAGAGGAGGGGGCGAGCACTGAAGCTTTCTTT. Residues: CATSREEGASTEAFF.